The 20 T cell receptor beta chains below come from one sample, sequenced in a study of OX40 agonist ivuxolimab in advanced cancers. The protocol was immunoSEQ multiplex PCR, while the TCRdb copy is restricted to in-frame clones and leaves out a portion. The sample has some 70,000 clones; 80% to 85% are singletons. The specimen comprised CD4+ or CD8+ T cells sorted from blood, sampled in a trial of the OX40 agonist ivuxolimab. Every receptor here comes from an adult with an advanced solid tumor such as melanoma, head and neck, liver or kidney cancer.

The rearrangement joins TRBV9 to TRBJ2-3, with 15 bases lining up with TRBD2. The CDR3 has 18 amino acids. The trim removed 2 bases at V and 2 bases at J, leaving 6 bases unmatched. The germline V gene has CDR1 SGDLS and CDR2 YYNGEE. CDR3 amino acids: CASSVGLAGGRFTDTQYF. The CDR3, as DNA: TGTGCCAGCAGCGTTGGACTAGCGGGAGGGCGATTCACAGATACGCAGTATTTT.

CDR3 sequence reads: CAISERGEPQHF. The CDR3 coding sequence is TGTGCCATCAGTGAACGGGGGGAGCCCCAGCATTTT. V usage is TRBV10-3 and J usage is TRBJ1-5; D is perhaps TRBD1 (5 bases). V gave up 3 bases and J gave up 8 bases, with 8 bases separating them. Germline values: CDR1 ENHRY, CDR2 SYGVKD. CDR3 size: 12 residues.

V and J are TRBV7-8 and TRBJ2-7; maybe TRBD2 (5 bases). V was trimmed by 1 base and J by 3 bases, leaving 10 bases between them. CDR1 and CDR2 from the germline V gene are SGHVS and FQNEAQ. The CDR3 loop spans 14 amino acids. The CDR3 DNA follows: TGTGCCAGCAGCTTAGTCGACGAGGGCTACGAGCAGTACGTC. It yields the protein CASSLVDEGYEQYV.

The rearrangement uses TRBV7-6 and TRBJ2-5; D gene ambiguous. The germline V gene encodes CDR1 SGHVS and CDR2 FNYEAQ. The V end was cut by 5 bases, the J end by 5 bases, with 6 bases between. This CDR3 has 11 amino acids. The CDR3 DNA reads TGTGCCAGCAGCCCCGGTGAGACCCAGTACTTC. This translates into CASSPGETQYF.

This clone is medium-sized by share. The DNA for the CDR3 is TGTGCCAGAAGCTTGGATCGCGGGAGCACGGAGACCCAGTACTTC. Its protein is CARSLDRGSTETQYF. The chain carries TRBV5-3 and TRBJ2-5; 7 bases fit TRBD2. TRBV5-3 is assigned to the ORF class and has an uncertain function. The CDR3 has 15 residues. Trimming at V came to 0 bases and at J to 5 bases, leaving 7 bases not matched to a gene.

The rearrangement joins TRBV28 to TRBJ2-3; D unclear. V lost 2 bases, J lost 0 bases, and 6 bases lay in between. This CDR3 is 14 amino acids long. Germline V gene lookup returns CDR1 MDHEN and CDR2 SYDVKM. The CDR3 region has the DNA TGTGCCAGCAGTTTAGGGTGGAGCACAGATACGCAGTATTTT. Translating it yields CASSLGWSTDTQYF. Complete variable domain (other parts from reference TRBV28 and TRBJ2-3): DVKVTQSSRYLVKRTGEKVFLECVQDMDHENMFWYRQDPGLGLRLIYFSYDVKMKEKGDIPEGYSVSREKKERFSLILESASTNQTSMYLCASSLGWSTDTQYFGPGTRLTVL.

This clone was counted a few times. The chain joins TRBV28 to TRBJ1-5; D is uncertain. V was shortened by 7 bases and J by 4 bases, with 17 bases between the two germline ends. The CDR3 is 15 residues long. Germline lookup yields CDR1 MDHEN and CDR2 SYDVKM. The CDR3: CASTPLGRENQPQHF. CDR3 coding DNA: TGTGCCAGCACCCCCCTTGGTCGAGAAAATCAGCCCCAGCATTTT.

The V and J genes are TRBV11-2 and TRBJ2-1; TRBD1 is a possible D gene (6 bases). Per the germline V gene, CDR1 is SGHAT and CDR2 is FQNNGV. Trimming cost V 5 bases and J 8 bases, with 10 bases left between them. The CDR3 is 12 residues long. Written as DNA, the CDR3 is TGTGCCAGCAGCAAAGAGGGGGATGAGCAGTTCTTC. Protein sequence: CASSKEGDEQFF.

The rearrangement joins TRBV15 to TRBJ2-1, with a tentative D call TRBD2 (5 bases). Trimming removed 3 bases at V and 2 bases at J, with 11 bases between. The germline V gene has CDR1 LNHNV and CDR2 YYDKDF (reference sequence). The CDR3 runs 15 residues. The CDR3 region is CATSSLAATYNEQFF. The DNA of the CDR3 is TGTGCCACCAGCAGCCTAGCTGCTACCTACAATGAGCAGTTCTTC.

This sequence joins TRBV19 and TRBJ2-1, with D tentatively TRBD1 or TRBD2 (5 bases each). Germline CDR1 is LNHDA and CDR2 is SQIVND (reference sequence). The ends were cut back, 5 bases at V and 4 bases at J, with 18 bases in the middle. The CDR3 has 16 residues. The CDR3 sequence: CASSRNRDRRYNEQFF. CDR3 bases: TGTGCCAGTAGTCGAAACCGGGACCGACGATACAATGAGCAGTTCTTC.

The CDR3 sequence is CASSLGSRRMNTEAFF. The DNA of the CDR3 is TGTGCCAGCAGCTTGGGGTCCAGGAGGATGAACACTGAAGCTTTCTTT. The chain joins TRBV5-6 to TRBJ1-1; D remains ambiguous. The CDR3 is made up of 16 amino acids. Germline CDR1 reads SGHDT; CDR2 reads YYEEEE. V gave up 0 bases and J gave up 0 bases, with 12 bases separating them.

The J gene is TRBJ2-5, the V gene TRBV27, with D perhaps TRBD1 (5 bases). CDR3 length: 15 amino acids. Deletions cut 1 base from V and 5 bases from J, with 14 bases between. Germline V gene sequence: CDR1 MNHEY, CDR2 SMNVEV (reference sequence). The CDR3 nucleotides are TGTGCCAGCAGTTTATGGTTAGGGGTAAGGGAGACCCAGTACTTC. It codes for CASSLWLGVRETQYF.

Here the CDR3 reads CASLKVGSEQYF. Written as DNA, the CDR3 is TGTGCCAGTCTAAAAGTAGGGTCCGAGCAGTACTTC. The chain joins TRBV2 to TRBJ2-7, with D unclear. Trimming left V 9 bases short and J 6 bases short, with 15 bases between. The CDR3 covers 12 residues. The V gene's germline CDR1 is SNHLY and CDR2 FYNNEI.

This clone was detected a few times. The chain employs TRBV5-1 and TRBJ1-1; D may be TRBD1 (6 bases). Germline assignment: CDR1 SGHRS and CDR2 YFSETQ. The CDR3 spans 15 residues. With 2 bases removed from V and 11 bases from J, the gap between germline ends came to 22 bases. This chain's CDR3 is CASSFTTGAGRGAFF. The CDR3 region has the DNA TGCGCCAGCAGCTTTACGACAGGAGCGGGTCGAGGGGCTTTCTTT.

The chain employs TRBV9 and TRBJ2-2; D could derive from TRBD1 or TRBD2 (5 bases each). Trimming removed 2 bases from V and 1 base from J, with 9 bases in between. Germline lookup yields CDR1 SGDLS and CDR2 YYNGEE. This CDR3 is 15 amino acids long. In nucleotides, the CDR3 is TGTGCCAGCAGCGTCTATGGGGGGAACACCGGGGAGCTGTTTTTT. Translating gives CASSVYGGNTGELFF.

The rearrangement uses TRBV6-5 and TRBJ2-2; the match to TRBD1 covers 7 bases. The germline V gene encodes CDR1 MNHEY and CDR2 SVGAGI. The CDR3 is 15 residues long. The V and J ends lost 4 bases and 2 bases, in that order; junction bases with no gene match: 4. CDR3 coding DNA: TGTGCCAGCAGTTCCCGACAGGGAAACACCGGGGAGCTGTTTTTT. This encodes CASSSRQGNTGELFF.

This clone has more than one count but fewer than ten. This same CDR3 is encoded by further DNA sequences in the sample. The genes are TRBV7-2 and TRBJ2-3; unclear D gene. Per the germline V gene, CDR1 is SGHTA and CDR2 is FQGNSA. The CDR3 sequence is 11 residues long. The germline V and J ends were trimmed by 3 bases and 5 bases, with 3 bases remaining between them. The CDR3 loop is CASSFGDTQYF. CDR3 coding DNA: TGTGCCAGCAGCTTCGGAGATACGCAGTATTTT.

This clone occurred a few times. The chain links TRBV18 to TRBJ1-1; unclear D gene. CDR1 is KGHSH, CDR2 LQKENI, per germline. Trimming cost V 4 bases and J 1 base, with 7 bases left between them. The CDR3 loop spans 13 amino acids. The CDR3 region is CASSLAKNTEAFF. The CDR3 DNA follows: TGTGCCAGCTCACTCGCAAAGAACACTGAAGCTTTCTTT.

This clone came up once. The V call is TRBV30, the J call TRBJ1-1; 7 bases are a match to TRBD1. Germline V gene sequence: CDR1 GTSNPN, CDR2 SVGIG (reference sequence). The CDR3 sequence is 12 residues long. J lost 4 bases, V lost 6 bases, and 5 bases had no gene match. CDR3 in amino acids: CACLQGSTEAFF. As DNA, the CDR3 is TGTGCCTGCCTACAGGGGTCCACTGAAGCTTTCTTT.

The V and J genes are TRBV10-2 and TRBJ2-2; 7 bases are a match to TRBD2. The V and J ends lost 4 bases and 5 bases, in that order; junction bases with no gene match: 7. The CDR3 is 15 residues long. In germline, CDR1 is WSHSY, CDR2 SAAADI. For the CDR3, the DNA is TGCGCCAGCAGTGCGGCTAGCGGTGGGACCGGGGAGCTGTTTTTT. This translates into CASSAASGGTGELFF.